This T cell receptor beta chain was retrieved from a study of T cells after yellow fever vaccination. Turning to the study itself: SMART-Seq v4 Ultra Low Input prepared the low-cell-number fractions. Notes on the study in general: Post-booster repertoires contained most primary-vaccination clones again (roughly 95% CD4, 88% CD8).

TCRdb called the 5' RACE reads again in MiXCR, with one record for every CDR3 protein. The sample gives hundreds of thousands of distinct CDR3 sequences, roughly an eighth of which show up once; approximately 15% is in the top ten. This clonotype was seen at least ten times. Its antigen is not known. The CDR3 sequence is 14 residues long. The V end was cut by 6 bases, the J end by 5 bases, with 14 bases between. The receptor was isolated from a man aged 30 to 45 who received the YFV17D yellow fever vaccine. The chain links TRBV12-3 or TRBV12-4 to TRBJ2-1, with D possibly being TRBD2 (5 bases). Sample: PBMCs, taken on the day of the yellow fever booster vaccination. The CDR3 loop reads CASRGGGDHNEQFF. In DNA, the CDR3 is TGTGCCAGCAGAGGAGGAGGAGACCACAATGAGCAGTTCTTC.